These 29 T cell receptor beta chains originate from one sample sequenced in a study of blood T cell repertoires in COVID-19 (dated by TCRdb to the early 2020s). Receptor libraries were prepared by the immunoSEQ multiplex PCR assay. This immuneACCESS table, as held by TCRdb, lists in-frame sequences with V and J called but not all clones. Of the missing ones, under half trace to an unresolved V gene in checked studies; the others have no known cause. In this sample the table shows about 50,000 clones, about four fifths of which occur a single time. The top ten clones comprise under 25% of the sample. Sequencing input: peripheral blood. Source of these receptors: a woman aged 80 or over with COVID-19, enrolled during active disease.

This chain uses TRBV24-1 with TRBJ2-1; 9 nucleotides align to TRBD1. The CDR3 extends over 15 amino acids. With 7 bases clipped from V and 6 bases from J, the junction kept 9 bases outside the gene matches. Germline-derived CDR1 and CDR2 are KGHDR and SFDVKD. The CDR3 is CATSETGGRTNEQFF. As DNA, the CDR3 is TGTGCCACCAGCGAGACAGGGGGGAGAACCAATGAGCAGTTCTTC.

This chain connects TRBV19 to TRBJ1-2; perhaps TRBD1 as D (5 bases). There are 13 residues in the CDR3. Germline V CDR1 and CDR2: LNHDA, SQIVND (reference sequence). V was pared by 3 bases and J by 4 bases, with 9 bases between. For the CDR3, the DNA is TGTGCCAGTAGTATTAACCAGGGCTATGGCTACACCTTC. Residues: CASSINQGYGYTF.

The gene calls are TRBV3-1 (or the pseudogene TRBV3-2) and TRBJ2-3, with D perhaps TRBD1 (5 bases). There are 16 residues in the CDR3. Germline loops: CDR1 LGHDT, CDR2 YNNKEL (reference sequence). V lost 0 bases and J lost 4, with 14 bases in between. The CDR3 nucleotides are TGTGCCAGCAGCCAAGAAGGACACTATGTTGCAGATACGCAGTATTTT. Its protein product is CASSQEGHYVADTQYF.

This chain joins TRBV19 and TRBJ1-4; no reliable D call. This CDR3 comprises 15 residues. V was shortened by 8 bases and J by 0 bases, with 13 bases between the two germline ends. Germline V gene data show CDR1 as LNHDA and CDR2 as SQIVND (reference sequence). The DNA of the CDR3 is TGTGCCAGTTCTCAACAAACAGCAACTAATGAAAAACTGTTTTTT. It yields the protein CASSQQTATNEKLFF.

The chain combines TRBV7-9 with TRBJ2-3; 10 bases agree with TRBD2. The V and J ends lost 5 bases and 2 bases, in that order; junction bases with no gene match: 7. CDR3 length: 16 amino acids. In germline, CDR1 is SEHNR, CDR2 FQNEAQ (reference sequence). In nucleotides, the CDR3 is TGTGCCAGCAGCCCCCGGACTAGCGGACTCACAGATACGCAGTATTTT. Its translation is CASSPRTSGLTDTQYF. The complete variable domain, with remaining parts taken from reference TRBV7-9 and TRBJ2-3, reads DTGVSQNPRHKITKRGQNVTFRCDPISEHNRLYWYRQTLGQGPEFLTYFQNEAQLEKSRLLSDRFSAERPKGSFSTLEIQRTEQGDSAMYLCASSPRTSGLTDTQYFGPGTRLTVL.

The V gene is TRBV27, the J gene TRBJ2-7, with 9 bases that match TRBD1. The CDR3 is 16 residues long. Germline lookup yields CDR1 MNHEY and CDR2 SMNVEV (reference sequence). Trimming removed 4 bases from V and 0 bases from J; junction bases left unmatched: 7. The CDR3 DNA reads TGTGCCAGCAGTTCATACCGGGGACAGGGCTCCTACGAGCAGTACTTC. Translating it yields CASSSYRGQGSYEQYF.

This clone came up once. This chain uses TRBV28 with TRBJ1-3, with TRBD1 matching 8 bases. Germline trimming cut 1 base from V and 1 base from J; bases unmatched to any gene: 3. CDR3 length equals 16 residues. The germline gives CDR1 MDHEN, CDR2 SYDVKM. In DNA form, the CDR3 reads TGTGCCAGCAGTTTATTTAACAGGGGGTCTGGAAACACCATATATTTT. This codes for CASSLFNRGSGNTIYF.

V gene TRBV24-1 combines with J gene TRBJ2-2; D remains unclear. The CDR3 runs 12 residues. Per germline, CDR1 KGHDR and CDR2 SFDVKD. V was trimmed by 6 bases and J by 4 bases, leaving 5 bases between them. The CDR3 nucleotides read TGTGCCACCAGTTCCTTCACCGGGGAGCTGTTTTTT. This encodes CATSSFTGELFF.

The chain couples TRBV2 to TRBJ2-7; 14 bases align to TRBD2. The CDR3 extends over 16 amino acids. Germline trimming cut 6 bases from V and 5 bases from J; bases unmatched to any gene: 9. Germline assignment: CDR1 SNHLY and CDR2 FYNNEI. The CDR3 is CASRNPGLAGVNEQYF. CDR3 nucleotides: TGTGCCAGCAGGAATCCGGGACTAGCGGGAGTGAACGAGCAGTACTTC.

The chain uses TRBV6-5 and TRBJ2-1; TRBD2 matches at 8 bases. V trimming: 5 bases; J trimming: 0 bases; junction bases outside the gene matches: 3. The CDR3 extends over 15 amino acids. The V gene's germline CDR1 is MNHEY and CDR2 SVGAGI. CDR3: CASSLLADSYNEQFF. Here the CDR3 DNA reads TGTGCCAGCAGTCTACTAGCGGACTCCTACAATGAGCAGTTCTTC.

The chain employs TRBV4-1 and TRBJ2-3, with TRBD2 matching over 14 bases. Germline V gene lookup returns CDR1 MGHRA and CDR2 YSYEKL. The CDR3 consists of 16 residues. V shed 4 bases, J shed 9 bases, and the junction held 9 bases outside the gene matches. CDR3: CASSLTGLAGGDTQYF. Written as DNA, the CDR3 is TGCGCCAGCAGCCTAACTGGACTAGCGGGAGGAGACACGCAGTATTTT.

CDR3 bases: TGTGCCAGCAGGGGACAGGGGTCAACCTACGAGCAGTACTTC. This translates into CASRGQGSTYEQYF. The chain has TRBV2 and TRBJ2-7, with TRBD1 identical over 10 bases. The CDR3 contains 14 residues. Germline V gene lookup returns CDR1 SNHLY and CDR2 FYNNEI. With 6 bases clipped from V and 2 bases from J, the junction kept 4 bases outside the gene matches.

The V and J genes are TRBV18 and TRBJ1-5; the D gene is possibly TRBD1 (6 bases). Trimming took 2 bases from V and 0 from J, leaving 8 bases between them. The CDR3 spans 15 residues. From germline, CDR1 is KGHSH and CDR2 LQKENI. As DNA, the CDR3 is TGTGCCAGCTCACCAGGACAGAATAGCAATCAGCCCCAGCATTTT. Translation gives CASSPGQNSNQPQHF. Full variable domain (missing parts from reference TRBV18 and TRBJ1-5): NAGVMQNPRHLVRRRGQEARLRCSPMKGHSHVYWYRQLPEEGLKFMVYLQKENIIDESGMPKERFSAEFPKEGPSILRIQQVVRGDSAAYFCASSPGQNSNQPQHFGDGTRLSIL.

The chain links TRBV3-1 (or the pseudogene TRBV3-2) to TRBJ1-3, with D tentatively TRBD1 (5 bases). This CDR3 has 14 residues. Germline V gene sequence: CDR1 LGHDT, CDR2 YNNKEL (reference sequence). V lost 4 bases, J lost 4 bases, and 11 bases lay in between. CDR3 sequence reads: CASSPKGQGNTIYF. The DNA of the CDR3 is TGTGCCAGCAGCCCGAAAGGACAAGGAAACACCATATATTTT.

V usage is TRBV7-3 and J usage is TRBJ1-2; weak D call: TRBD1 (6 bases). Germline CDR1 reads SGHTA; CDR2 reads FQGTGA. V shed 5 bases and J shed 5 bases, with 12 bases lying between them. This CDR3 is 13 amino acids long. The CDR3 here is CASSQRGGYGYTF. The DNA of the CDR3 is TGTGCCAGCAGCCAAAGGGGGGGTTATGGCTACACCTTC. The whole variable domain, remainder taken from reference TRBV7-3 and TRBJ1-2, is GAGVSQTPSNKVTEKGKYVELRCDPISGHTALYWYRQSLGQGPEFLIYFQGTGAADDSGLPNDRFFAVRPEGSVSTLKIQRTERGDSAVYLCASSQRGGYGYTFGSGTRLTVV.

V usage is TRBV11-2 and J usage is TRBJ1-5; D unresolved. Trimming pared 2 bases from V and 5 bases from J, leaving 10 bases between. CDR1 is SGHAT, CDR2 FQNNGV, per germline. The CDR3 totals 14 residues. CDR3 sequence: CASSLRQAHQPQHF. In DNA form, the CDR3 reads TGTGCCAGCAGCTTACGGCAGGCCCATCAGCCCCAGCATTTT.

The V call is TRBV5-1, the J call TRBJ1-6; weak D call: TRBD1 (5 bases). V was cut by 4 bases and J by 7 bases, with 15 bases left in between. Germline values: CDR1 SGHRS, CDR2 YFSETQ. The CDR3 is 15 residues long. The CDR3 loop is CASSLSTTENSPLHF. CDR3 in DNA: TGCGCCAGCAGCCTGTCCACGACAGAGAATTCACCCCTCCACTTT.

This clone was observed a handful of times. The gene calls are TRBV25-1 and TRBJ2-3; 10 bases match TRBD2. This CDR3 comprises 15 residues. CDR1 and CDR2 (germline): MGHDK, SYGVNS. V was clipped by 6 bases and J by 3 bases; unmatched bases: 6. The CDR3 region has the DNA TGTGCCAGCAGACCTAGCGGGAGTGGGACAGATACGCAGTATTTT. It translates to CASRPSGSGTDTQYF.

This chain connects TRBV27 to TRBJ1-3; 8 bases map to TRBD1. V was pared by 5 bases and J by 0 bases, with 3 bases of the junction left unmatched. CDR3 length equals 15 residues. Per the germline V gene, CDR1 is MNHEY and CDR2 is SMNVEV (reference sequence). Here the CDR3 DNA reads TGTGCCAGCAGTCTCACAGGGGGCTCTGGAAACACCATATATTTT. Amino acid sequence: CASSLTGGSGNTIYF.

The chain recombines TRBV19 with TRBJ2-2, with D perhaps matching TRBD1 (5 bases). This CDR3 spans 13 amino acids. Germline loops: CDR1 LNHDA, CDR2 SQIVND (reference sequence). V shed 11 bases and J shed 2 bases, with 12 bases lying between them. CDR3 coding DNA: TGTGCCTCCTGGGGCCTCAACACCGGGGAGCTGTTTTTT. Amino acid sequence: CASWGLNTGELFF.

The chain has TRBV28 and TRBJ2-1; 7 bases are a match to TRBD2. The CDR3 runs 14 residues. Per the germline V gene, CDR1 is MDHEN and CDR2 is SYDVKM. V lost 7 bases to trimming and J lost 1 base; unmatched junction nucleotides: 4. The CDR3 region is CASMRGGSYNEQFF. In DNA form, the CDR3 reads TGTGCCAGCATGCGCGGGGGTTCCTACAATGAGCAGTTCTTC.

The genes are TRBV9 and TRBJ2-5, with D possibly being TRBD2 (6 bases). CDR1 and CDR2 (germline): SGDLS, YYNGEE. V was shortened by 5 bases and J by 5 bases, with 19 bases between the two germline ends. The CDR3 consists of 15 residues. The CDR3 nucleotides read TGTGCCAGCAGTCCTGGCGGGATTGATTCGGAGACCCAGTACTTC. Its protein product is CASSPGGIDSETQYF.

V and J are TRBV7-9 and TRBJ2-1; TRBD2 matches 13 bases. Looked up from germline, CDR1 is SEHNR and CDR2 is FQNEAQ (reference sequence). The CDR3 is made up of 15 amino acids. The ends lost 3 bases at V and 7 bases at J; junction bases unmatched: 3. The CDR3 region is CASSLTSGRFNEQFF. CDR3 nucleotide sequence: TGTGCCAGCAGCTTGACTAGCGGGAGGTTTAATGAGCAGTTCTTC.

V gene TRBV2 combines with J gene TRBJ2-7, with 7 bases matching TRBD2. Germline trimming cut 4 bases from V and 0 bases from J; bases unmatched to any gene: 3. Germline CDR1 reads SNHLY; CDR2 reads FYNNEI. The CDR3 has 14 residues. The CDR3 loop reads CASSALAYSYEQYF. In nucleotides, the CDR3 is TGTGCCAGCAGTGCACTAGCGTACTCCTACGAGCAGTACTTC.

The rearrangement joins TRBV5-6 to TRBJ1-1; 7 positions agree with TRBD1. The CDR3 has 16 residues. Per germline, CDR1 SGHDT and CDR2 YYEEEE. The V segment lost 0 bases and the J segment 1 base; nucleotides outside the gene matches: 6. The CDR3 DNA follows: TGTGCCAGCAGCTTGGGGCGCAGGGGGGAGAACACTGAAGCTTTCTTT. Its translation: CASSLGRRGENTEAFF.

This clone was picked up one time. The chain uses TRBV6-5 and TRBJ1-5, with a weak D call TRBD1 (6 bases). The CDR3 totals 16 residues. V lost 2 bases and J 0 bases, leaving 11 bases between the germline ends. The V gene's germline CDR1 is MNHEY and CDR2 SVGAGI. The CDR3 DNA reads TGTGCCAGCAGTTACGTCGGACAGAGTAGCAATCAGCCCCAGCATTTT. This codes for CASSYVGQSSNQPQHF.

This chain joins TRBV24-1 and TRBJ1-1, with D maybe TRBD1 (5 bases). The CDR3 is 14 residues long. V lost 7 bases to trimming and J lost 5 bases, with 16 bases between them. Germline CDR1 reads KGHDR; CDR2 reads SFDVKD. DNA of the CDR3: TGTGCCACCAGACCTGGGGGTGGGGGGACTGAAGCTTTCTTT. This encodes CATRPGGGGTEAFF.

In nucleotides, the CDR3 is TGTGCCAGCAGCGCCCCCAGGAGTAGCGGGAGCTCCACAGATACGCAGTATTTT. It encodes CASSAPRSSGSSTDTQYF. The chain is built from TRBV7-9 and TRBJ2-3; 9 bases are shared with TRBD2. Germline CDR1 is SEHNR and CDR2 is FQNEAQ (reference sequence). The trim removed 5 bases at V and 2 bases at J, leaving 14 bases unmatched. There are 18 residues in the CDR3.

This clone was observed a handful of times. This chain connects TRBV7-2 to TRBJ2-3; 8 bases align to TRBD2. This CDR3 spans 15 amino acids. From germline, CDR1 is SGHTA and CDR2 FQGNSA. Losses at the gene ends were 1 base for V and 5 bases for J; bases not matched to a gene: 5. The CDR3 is CASSLVAGGQDTQYF. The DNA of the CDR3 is TGTGCCAGCAGCTTAGTTGCGGGAGGTCAAGATACGCAGTATTTT.